A selection of T cell receptor beta chains follows, all from one sample in a study of a mutant IDH1 vaccine in newly diagnosed glioma. Profiling relied on immunoSEQ multiplex PCR, and the TCRdb table lists in-frame clones only, not all of them. This sample has 50,000 to 70,000 clones, with nearly 85% found just once. Their specific antigens are unknown. Sequenced here: PBMCs, sampled from a glioma patient whose treatment included an IDH1 peptide vaccine. The receptors originated from a man younger than 30 with glioma. The CDR3 runs from the conserved cysteine through the conserved F or W. The D gene is left open where the match is weak. Clone size is shown for a subset of rows, as once, few, many or a class of expanded clone.

d_gene	v_gene	abundance	j_gene	CDR3aa	CDR3nt
.	TRBV20-1	.	TRBJ2-1	CSARGQREQFF	TGCAGTGCTAGGGGACAAAGGGAGCAGTTCTTC
.	TRBV2	.	TRBJ1-1	CASRGGRNTEAFF	TGTGCCAGCCGAGGGGGACGGAACACTGAAGCTTTCTTT
TRBD1	TRBV10-3	.	TRBJ1-5	CAISLGTGSNQPQHF	TGTGCCATCAGCCTCGGGACAGGGTCCAATCAGCCCCAGCATTTT
.	TRBV7-2	.	TRBJ1-1	CASSGYAGMNTEAFF	TGTGCCAGCAGCGGATACGCGGGGATGAACACTGAAGCTTTCTTT
TRBD1	TRBV6-4	.	TRBJ2-2	CASSGQGGTGELFF	TGTGCCAGCAGTGGACAGGGGGGCACCGGGGAGCTGTTTTTT
.	TRBV11-3	.	TRBJ2-7	CASSLGKEGAYEQYF	TGTGCCAGCAGCTTAGGGAAAGAGGGGGCCTACGAGCAGTACTTC
.	TRBV19	.	TRBJ2-1	CASSILSGSYNEQFF	TGTGCCAGTAGTATCCTTAGCGGATCCTACAATGAGCAGTTCTTC
.	TRBV7-8	.	TRBJ1-1	CASSLVRGSTEAFF	TGTGCCAGCAGCTTAGTACGAGGGTCCACTGAAGCTTTCTTT
.	TRBV20-1	.	TRBJ1-2	CSAGGNGYTF	TGCAGTGCTGGAGGGAACGGCTACACCTTC
TRBD2	TRBV5-1	.	TRBJ2-7	CASSYWTREVAEQYF	TGCGCCAGCAGCTACTGGACTAGGGAGGTTGCCGAGCAGTACTTC
TRBD2	TRBV5-4	.	TRBJ2-7	CASSPPGGSYEQYF	TGTGCCAGCAGCCCCCCGGGGGGATCCTACGAGCAGTACTTC
TRBD1	TRBV7-2	.	TRBJ1-6	CASSRDRGPSPLHF	TGTGCCAGCAGCCGGGACAGGGGTCCTTCACCCCTCCACTTT
.	TRBV7-2	few	TRBJ1-2	CASSLDPVLGYTF	TGTGCCAGCAGCTTAGACCCAGTATTGGGCTACACCTTC
.	TRBV7-2	.	TRBJ1-1	CASSLAGHEAFF	TGTGCCAGCAGCTTAGCGGGACATGAAGCTTTCTTT
.	TRBV30	.	TRBJ1-2	CAWSPGNYGYTF	TGTGCCTGGAGTCCCGGGAACTATGGCTACACCTTC